This T cell receptor beta chain was captured by sequencing in a study of T cells after yellow fever vaccination. At least ten counts were recorded for this clonotype. One entry per CDR3 protein, called by TCRdb with MiXCR from the 5' RACE reads. The table records roughly 28,000 distinct CDR3 sequences, 4.5% of them present only once. CDR1 and CDR2 from the germline V gene are MNHNS and SASEGT. Between the trimmed V and J ends, which lost 6 bases and 4 bases, there was a span of 12 bases. The CDR3 totals 13 residues. This TCR was sampled from a man aged 18 to 30 who received the YFV17D yellow fever vaccine. The sample here was PBMCs, either bulk or a sorted T-cell subset (CD4+, CD8+, memory, or dextramer-sorted; not recorded which), taken on the day of the yellow fever booster vaccination. The genes are TRBV6-1 and TRBJ1-2; D is uncertain. CDR3 protein: CASSFDGSYGYTF. Written as DNA, the CDR3 is TGTGCCAGCAGCTTCGACGGATCCTATGGCTACACCTTC.